This T cell receptor beta chain was identified in a study of blood T cell repertoires in COVID-19. The wider study: PBMCs, B-cell-depleted T cells, or T cells provided the cDNA or gDNA that made up the material.

Libraries were prepared by immunoSEQ multiplex PCR; TCRdb keeps only in-frame clonotypes and omits some of them. The table has some 340,000 clones, 80% to 85% seen once; the top ten hold approximately 5%. Study members were between about 18 and 100 years old and lived in approximately 25 US regions. Donors in Cohort 3 counted as recovered after two negative PCRs, clearance, or symptom resolution. CDR1 and CDR2 from the germline V gene are SGHAT and FQNNGV. The CDR3 runs 14 residues. V shed 3 bases and J shed 4 bases, with 12 bases lying between them. Sequenced input: PBMCs or T cells enriched from blood (not recorded which). The chain couples TRBV11-2 to TRBJ1-2; D gene ambiguous. This receptor was taken from a woman in her fifties or sixties who had recovered from COVID-19. CDR3 DNA: TGTGCCAGCAGCTTGGCGGAGGGCGTCTATGGCTACACCTTC. This translates into CASSLAEGVYGYTF.